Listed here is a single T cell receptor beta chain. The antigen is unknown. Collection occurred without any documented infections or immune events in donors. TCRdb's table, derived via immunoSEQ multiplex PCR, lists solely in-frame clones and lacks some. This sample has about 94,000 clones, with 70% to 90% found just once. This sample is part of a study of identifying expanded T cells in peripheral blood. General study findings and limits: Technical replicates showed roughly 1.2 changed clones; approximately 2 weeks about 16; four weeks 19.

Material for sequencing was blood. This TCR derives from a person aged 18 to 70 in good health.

CDR3 amino acids: CASSPPLSGGADTQYF. DNA of the CDR3: TGTGCCAGCAGCCCCCCTCTCTCAGGGGGTGCAGATACGCAGTATTTT. The chain couples TRBV7-9 to TRBJ2-3; 7 bases fit TRBD1. Germline V lookup: CDR1 SEHNR, CDR2 FQNEAQ (reference sequence). V gave up 5 bases and J gave up 4 bases; unmatched junction bases: 12. This CDR3 contains 16 residues. The full variable domain, completed using reference TRBV7-9 and TRBJ2-3, is DTGVSQNPRHKITKRGQNVTFRCDPISEHNRLYWYRQTLGQGPEFLTYFQNEAQLEKSRLLSDRFSAERPKGSFSTLEIQRTEQGDSAMYLCASSPPLSGGADTQYFGPGTRLTVL.